The clone carrying this TCR beta chain came up many times. Antigen specificity is unknown. This specimen comes from a study of T cells in Graves' hyperthyroidism and ophthalmopathy. Germline-derived CDR1 and CDR2 are SEHNR and FQNEAQ (reference sequence). The CDR3 has 13 amino acids. Trimming took off 3 bases at V and 1 base at J, with 7 bases between the two ends. It was RNA transcripts that yielded the amplified TCR beta CDR3 regions. HTBI primers were used for first-round RT-PCR of the TCR CDR3. TCRdb reprocessed the multiplex PCR reads with MiXCR, giving one entry per CDR3 protein. The table lists 300,000 or so distinct CDR3 sequences, over 15% of them singletons, with around 33% in the top ten. Diagnoses were made from clinical symptoms, serum measures (thyroxine and TRAb), thyroid ultrasound and orbital computed tomography. Study-wide results and caveats: Ophthalmopathy got predicted by the model a median around 6.6 months before its onset.

Material for sequencing was blood. The rearrangement uses TRBV7-9 and TRBJ2-7; D gene uncertain. The TCR was taken from a man aged 25 to 45 with Graves' hyperthyroidism. CDR3 sequence reads: CASSFTDSYEQYF. CDR3 in DNA: TGTGCCAGCAGCTTTACCGATTCCTACGAGCAGTACTTC.